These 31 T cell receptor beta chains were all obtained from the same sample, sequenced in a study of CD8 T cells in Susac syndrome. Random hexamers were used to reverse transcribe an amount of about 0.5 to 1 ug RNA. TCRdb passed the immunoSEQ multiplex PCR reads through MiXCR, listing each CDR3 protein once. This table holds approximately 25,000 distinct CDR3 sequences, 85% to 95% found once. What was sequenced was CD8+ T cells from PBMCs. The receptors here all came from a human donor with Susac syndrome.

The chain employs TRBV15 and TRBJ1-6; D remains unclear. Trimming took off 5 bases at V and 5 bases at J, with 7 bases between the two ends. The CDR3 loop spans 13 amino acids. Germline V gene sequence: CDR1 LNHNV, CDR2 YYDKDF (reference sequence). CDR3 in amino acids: CATSFRDNSPLHF. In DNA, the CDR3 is TGTGCCACCAGCTTTCGGGATAATTCACCCCTCCACTTT.

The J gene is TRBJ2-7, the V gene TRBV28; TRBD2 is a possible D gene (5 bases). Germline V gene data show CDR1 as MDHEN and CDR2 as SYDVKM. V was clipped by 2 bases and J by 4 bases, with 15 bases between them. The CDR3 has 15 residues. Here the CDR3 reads CASSLGWERLYEQYF. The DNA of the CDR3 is TGTGCCAGCAGTTTAGGGTGGGAGAGACTGTACGAGCAGTACTTC.

The CDR3 loop is CASSSLVIGDTQYF. CDR3 DNA sequence: TGTGCCAGCAGCTCCTTAGTGATTGGAGATACGCAGTATTTT. This chain uses TRBV11-2 with TRBJ2-3; no reliable D call. CDR3 length: 14 amino acids. Germline V CDR1 and CDR2: SGHAT, FQNNGV. V was cut by 4 bases and J by 5 bases, with 13 bases left in between. The entire variable domain, with the rest obtained from reference TRBV11-2 and TRBJ2-3, is as follows: EAGVAQSPRYKIIEKRQSVAFWCNPISGHATLYWYQQILGQGPKLLIQFQNNGVVDDSQLPKDRFSAERLKGVDSTLKIQPAKLEDSAVYLCASSSLVIGDTQYFGPGTRLTVL.

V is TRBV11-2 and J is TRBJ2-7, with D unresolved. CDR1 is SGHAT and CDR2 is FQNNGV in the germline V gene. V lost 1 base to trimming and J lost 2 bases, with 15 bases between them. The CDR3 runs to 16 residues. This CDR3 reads CASSLAPHDGAYEQYF. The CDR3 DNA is TGTGCCAGCAGCTTAGCCCCTCACGACGGAGCCTACGAGCAGTACTTC.

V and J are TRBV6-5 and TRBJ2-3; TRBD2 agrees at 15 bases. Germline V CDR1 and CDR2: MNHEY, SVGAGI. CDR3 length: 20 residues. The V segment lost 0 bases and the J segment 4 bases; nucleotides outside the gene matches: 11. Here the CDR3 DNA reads TGTGCCAGCAGTTACTCTGGTCCCTCGGGACTAGCGGGGGGATCAGATACGCAGTATTTT. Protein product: CASSYSGPSGLAGGSDTQYF.

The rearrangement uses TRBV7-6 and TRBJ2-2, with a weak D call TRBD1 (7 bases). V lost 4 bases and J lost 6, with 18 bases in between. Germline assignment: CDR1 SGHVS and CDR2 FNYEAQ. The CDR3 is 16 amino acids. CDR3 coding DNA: TGTGCCAGCAGCTCCGCGGACAGGCCGGGGGCCGGGGAGCTGTTTTTT. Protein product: CASSSADRPGAGELFF.

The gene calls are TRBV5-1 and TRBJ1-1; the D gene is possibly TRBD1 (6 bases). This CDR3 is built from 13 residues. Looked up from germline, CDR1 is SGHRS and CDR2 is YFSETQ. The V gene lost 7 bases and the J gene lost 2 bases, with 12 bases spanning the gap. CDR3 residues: CASSGQSNTEAFF. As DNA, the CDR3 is TGCGCCAGCTCAGGACAGAGTAACACTGAAGCTTTCTTT. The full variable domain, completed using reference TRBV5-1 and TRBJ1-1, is KAGVTQTPRYLIKTRGQQVTLSCSPISGHRSVSWYQQTPGQGLQFLFEYFSETQRNKGNFPGRFSGRQFSNSRSEMNVSTLELGDSALYLCASSGQSNTEAFFGQGTRLTVV.

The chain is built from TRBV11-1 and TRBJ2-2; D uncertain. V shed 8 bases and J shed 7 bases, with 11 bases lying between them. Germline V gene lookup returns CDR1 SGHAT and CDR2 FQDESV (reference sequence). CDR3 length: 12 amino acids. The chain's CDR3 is CASAEGFGELFF. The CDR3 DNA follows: TGTGCCAGCGCGGAAGGTTTCGGGGAGCTGTTTTTT.

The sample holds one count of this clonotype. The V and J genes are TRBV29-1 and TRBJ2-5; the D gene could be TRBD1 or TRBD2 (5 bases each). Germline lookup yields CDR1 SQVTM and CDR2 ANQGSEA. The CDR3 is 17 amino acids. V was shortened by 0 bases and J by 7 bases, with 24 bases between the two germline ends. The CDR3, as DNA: TGCAGCGTTGAAGATCTAATAACCGGGACCCCCTCCGGGACCCAGTACTTC. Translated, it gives CSVEDLITGTPSGTQYF. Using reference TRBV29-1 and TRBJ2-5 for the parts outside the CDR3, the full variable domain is SAVISQKPSRDICQRGTSLTIQCQVDSQVTMMFWYRQQPGQSLTLIATANQGSEATYESGFVIDKFPISRPNLTFSTLTVSNMSPEDSSIYLCSVEDLITGTPSGTQYFGPGTRLLVL.

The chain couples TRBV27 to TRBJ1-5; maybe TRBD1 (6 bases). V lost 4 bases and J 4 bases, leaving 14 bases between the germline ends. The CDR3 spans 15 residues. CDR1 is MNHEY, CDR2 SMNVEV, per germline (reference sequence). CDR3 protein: CASSSMGGGNQPQHF. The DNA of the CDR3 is TGTGCCAGCAGTTCCATGGGGGGCGGGAATCAGCCCCAGCATTTT.

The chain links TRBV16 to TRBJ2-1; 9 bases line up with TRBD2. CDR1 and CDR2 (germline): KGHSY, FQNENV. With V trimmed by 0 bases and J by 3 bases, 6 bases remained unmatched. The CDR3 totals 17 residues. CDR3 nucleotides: TGTGCCAGCAGCCAATCGATGGCTAGCGGGGACTACAATGAGCAGTTCTTC. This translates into CASSQSMASGDYNEQFF.

The CDR3 sequence is CASSLSESMNTEAFF. CDR3 nucleotides: TGTGCCAGCAGTTTATCTGAGTCGATGAACACTGAAGCTTTCTTT. J is TRBJ1-1 and V is TRBV28; no clear D. The CDR3 length is 15 residues. In germline, CDR1 is MDHEN, CDR2 SYDVKM. V shed 1 base and J shed 0 bases, with 9 bases lying between them.

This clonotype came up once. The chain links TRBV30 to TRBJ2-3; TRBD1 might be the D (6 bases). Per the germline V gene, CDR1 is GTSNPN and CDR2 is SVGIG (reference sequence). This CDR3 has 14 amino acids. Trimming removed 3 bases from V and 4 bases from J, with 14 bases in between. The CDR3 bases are TGTGCCTGGAGCTACGCCTCAGGGGCAGATACGCAGTATTTT. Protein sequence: CAWSYASGADTQYF.

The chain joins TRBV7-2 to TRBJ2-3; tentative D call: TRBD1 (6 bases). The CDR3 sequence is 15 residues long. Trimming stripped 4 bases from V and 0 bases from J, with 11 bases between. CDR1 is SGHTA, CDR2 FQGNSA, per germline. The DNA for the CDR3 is TGTGCCAGCAGCTCAGGGGTAACTAGCACAGATACGCAGTATTTT. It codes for CASSSGVTSTDTQYF.

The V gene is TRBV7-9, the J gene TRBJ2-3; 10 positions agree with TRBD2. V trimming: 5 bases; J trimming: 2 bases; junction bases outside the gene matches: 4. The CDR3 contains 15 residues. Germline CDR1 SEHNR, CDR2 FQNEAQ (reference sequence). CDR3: CASSPLAGFTDTQYF. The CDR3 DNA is TGTGCCAGCAGCCCACTAGCGGGGTTCACAGATACGCAGTATTTT.

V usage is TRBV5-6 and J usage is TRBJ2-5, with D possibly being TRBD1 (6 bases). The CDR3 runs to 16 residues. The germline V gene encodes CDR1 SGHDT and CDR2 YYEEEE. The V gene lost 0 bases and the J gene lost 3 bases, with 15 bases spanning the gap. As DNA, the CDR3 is TGTGCCAGCAGCTTGGACTGGGGGCCCCTGGAAGAGACCCAGTACTTC. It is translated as CASSLDWGPLEETQYF. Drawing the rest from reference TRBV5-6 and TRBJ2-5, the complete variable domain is DAGVTQSPTHLIKTRGQQVTLRCSPKSGHDTVSWYQQALGQGPQFIFQYYEEEERQRGNFPDRFSGHQFPNYSSELNVNALLLGDSALYLCASSLDWGPLEETQYFGPGTRLLVL.

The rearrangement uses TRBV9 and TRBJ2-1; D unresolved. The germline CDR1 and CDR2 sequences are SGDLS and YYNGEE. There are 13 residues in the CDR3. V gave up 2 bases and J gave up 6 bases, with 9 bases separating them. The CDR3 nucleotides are TGTGCCAGCAGCGTTATGAGCACCAATGAGCAGTTCTTC. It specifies CASSVMSTNEQFF.

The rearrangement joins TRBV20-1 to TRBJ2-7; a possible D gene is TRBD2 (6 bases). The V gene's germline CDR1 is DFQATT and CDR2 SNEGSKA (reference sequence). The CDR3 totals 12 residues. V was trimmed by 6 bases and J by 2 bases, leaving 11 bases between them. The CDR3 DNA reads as TGCAGTGCGAGGGCGGGAACCTACGAGCAGTACTTC. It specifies CSARAGTYEQYF.

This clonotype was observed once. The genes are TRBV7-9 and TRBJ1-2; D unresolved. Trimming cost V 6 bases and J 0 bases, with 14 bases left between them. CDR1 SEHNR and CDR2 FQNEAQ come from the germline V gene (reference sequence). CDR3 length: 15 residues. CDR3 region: CASSSAPATNYGYTF. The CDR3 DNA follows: TGTGCCAGCAGTTCCGCTCCAGCTACTAACTATGGCTACACCTTC.

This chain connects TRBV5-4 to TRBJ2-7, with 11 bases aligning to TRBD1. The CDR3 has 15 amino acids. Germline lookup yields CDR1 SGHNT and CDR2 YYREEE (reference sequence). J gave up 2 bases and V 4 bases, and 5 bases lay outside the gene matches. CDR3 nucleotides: TGTGCCAGCAGCGAGAGGACAGGGGGCACCTACGAGCAGTACTTC. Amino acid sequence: CASSERTGGTYEQYF.

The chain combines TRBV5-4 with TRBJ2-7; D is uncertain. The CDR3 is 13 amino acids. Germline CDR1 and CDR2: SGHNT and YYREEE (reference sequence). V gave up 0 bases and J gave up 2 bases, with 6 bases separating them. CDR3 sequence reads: CASSLDGPYEQYF. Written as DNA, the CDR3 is TGTGCCAGCAGCTTGGACGGCCCCTACGAGCAGTACTTC.

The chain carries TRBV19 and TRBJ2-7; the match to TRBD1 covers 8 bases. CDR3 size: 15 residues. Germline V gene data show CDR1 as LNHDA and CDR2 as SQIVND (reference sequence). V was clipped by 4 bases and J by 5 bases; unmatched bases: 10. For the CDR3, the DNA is TGTGCCAGTAGTACCCTGGACAGGGTGGACCACGAGCAGTACTTC. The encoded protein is CASSTLDRVDHEQYF.

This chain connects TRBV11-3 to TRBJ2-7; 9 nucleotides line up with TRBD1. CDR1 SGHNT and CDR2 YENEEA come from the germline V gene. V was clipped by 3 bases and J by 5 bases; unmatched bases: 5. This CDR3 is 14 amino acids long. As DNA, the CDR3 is TGTGCCAGCAGCTTTTCGGACAGGGGCCACGAGCAGTACTTC. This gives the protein CASSFSDRGHEQYF.

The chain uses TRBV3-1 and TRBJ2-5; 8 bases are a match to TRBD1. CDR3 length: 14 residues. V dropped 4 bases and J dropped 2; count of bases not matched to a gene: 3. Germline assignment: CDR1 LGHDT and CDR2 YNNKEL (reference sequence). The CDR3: CASSLRTGQETQYF. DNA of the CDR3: TGTGCCAGCAGCCTCCGGACAGGGCAAGAGACCCAGTACTTC.

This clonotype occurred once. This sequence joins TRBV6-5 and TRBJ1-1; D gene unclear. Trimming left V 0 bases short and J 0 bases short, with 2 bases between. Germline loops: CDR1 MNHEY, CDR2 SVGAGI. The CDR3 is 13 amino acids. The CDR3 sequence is CASSYSLNTEAFF. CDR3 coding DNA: TGTGCCAGCAGTTACTCGCTGAACACTGAAGCTTTCTTT.

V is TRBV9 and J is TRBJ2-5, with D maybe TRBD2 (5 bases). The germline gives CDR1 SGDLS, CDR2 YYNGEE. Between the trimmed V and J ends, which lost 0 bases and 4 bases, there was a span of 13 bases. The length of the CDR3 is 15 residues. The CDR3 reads CASSVGRGVGETQYF. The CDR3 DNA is TGTGCCAGCAGCGTAGGCCGGGGAGTAGGAGAGACCCAGTACTTC.

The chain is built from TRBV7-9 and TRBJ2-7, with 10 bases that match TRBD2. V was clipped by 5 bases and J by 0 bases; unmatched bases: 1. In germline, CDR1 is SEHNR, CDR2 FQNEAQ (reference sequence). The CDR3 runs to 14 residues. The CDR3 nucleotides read TGTGCCAGCAGCCCTAGCGGGAGCTCCTACGAGCAGTACTTC. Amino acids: CASSPSGSSYEQYF.

The CDR3 sequence: CASRGPGQGTYNEQFF. CDR3 nucleotide sequence: TGTGCCAGCAGGGGGCCCGGACAGGGTACATACAATGAGCAGTTCTTC. The gene calls are TRBV2 and TRBJ2-1, with 8 bases aligning to TRBD1. V trimming: 6 bases; J trimming: 4 bases; junction bases outside the gene matches: 11. The germline V gene has CDR1 SNHLY and CDR2 FYNNEI. CDR3 size: 16 residues.

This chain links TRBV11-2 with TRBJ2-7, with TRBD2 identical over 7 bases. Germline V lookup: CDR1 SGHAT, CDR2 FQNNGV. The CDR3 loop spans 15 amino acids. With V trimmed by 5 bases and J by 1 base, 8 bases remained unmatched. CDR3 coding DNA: TGTGCCAGCAGCCCTACCGGGGGGTTATCCTACGAGCAGTACTTC. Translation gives CASSPTGGLSYEQYF.

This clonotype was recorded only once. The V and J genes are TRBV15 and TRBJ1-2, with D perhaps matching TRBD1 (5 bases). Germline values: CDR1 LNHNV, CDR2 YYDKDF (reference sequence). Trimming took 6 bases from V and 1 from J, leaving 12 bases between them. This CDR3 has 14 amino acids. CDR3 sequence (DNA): TGTGCCACCAGAACCTCGGGGGATAACTATGGCTACACCTTC. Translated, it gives CATRTSGDNYGYTF.

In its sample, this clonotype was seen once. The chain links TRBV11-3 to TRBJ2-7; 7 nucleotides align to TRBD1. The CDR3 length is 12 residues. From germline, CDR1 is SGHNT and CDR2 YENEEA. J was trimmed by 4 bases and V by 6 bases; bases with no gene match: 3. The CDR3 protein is CASSNRGYEQYF. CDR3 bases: TGTGCCAGCAGTAACAGGGGTTACGAGCAGTACTTC.